The 30 T cell receptor beta chains below come from one sample, sequenced in a study of T cells in Graves' hyperthyroidism and ophthalmopathy. What was amplified from RNA transcripts were TCR beta CDR3 regions. A first-round RT-PCR of the TCR CDR3 used the HTBI primer set. TCRdb redid the calling of the multiplex PCR reads with MiXCR, one entry per CDR3 protein. The sample holds 300,000 to 350,000 distinct CDR3 sequences; 21% are singletons and the top ten take over 45%. Sequenced sample: blood. All receptors derive from a woman in her forties or fifties with Graves' hyperthyroidism.

This rearrangement joins TRBV13 to TRBJ2-5; TRBD2 matches 8 bases. This CDR3 region has 14 residues. Germline trimming cut 5 bases from V and 5 bases from J; bases unmatched to any gene: 7. Germline V CDR1 and CDR2: PRHDT, FYEKMQ (reference sequence). The CDR3 coding sequence is TGTGCCAGCAGCAAATCTGGCGGGGGGGAGACCCAGTACTTC. It translates to CASSKSGGGETQYF.

This clonotype has more than one count but fewer than ten. The V gene is TRBV27, the J gene TRBJ2-2; D remains ambiguous. V was cut by 5 bases and J by 1 base, with 11 bases left in between. The CDR3 is 15 residues long. Germline CDR1 and CDR2: MNHEY and SMNVEV (reference sequence). The CDR3 DNA reads as TGTGCCAGCAGTCCGCTCGACGGGAACACCGGGGAGCTGTTTTTT. Amino acid sequence: CASSPLDGNTGELFF.

This chain joins TRBV6-2 or TRBV6-3 and TRBJ2-5, with 9 bases aligning to TRBD2. CDR1 and CDR2 from the germline V gene are MNHEY and SVGEGT. The CDR3 spans 15 residues. Trimming took 6 bases from V and 0 from J; bases not matched to a gene: 5. Here the CDR3 DNA reads TGTGCCAGCAGAAGAGCGGGGGGCTACCAAGAGACCCAGTACTTC. As protein: CASRRAGGYQETQYF.

A remark on this clonotype: A much larger clone lies one base from this, so it may be a read error. The rearrangement joins TRBV11-3 to TRBJ2-1, with no clear D. Trimming pared 4 bases from V and 2 bases from J, leaving 12 bases between. CDR1 and CDR2 (germline): SGHNT, YENEEA. The CDR3 is made up of 15 amino acids. The CDR3 sequence: CASSSGPSPYNEQFF. CDR3 DNA: TGTGCCAGCAGCTCAGGACCCTCCCCCTACAATGAGCAGTTCTTC.

There are many counts of this clonotype. The chain carries TRBV30 and TRBJ2-3; D is unclear. CDR3 length equals 14 residues. Trimming took off 4 bases at V and 4 bases at J, with 15 bases between the two ends. Germline CDR1 GTSNPN, CDR2 SVGIG (reference sequence). The CDR3, as DNA: TGTGCCTGGATCCTTGGCGGCTGGTCAGATACGCAGTATTTT. This codes for CAWILGGWSDTQYF. Variable domain in full (rest from reference TRBV30 and TRBJ2-3): SQTIHQWPATLVQPVGSPLSLECTVEGTSNPNLYWYRQAAGRGLQLLFYSVGIGQISSEVPQNLSASRPQDRQFILSSKKLLLSDSGFYLCAWILGGWSDTQYFGPGTRLTVL.

CDR3 protein: CSARDGTSPLPGANVLTF. DNA for the CDR3: TGCAGTGCTAGAGACGGGACAAGTCCCCTACCTGGGGCCAACGTCCTGACTTTC. The chain joins TRBV20-1 to TRBJ2-6; D is possibly TRBD1 (6 bases). CDR3 length: 18 amino acids. Trimming stripped 0 bases from V and 2 bases from J, with 17 bases between. CDR1 and CDR2 (germline): DFQATT, SNEGSKA (reference sequence).

In this sample, this clonotype turned up a few times. J is TRBJ1-3 and V is TRBV25-1, with D unclear. The germline V and J ends were trimmed by 3 bases and 7 bases, with 10 bases remaining between them. CDR1 is MGHDK, CDR2 SYGVNS, per germline. CDR3 length equals 13 residues. For the CDR3, the DNA is TGTGCCAGCAGTGATCCCCTAATGAACACCATATATTTT. As protein: CASSDPLMNTIYF.

This clonotype showed up many times. J is TRBJ2-3 and V is TRBV5-1; D not resolved. In germline, CDR1 is SGHRS, CDR2 YFSETQ. This CDR3 contains 14 residues. Trimming pared 0 bases from V and 1 base from J, leaving 6 bases between. The CDR3 bases are TGCGCCAGCAGCTTGGAGCGTCGCACAGATACGCAGTATTTT. Residues: CASSLERRTDTQYF. Based on the CDR3 plus reference TRBV5-1 and TRBJ2-3, the full variable domain is KAGVTQTPRYLIKTRGQQVTLSCSPISGHRSVSWYQQTPGQGLQFLFEYFSETQRNKGNFPGRFSGRQFSNSRSEMNVSTLELGDSALYLCASSLERRTDTQYFGPGTRLTVL.

This clonotype has ten or more counts. V gene TRBV3-1 combines with J gene TRBJ2-2; TRBD1 agrees at 7 bases. Germline CDR1 reads LGHDT; CDR2 reads YNNKEL (reference sequence). CDR3 length equals 15 residues. After removal of 6 bases from V and 0 bases from J, the junction contained 4 bases not matched to a gene. This CDR3 is CASRPQGSNTGELFF. The CDR3 DNA follows: TGTGCCAGCAGGCCACAGGGGTCGAACACCGGGGAGCTGTTTTTT.

The chain recombines TRBV28 with TRBJ2-4; 14 bases align to TRBD2. From germline, CDR1 is MDHEN and CDR2 SYDVKM. Unmatched junction bases numbered 4, after V lost 1 base and J lost 8 bases. The CDR3 has 16 amino acids. Here the CDR3 reads CASSLYRTSGGYIQYF. The CDR3 bases are TGTGCCAGCAGTTTATACCGGACTAGCGGGGGGTACATTCAGTACTTC.

Ten or more counts support this clonotype. The V and J genes are TRBV20-1 and TRBJ2-7; 7 nucleotides match TRBD1. Per germline, CDR1 DFQATT and CDR2 SNEGSKA (reference sequence). This CDR3 is 14 amino acids long. V lost 6 bases to trimming and J lost 1 base; unmatched junction nucleotides: 9. CDR3 coding DNA: TGCAGTGCGTACTCCCCGGGACAGTCCTACGAGCAGTACTTC. The encoded protein is CSAYSPGQSYEQYF.

The chain links TRBV28 to TRBJ1-5; D remains unclear. Trimming pared 8 bases from V and 0 bases from J, leaving 8 bases between. The CDR3 has 13 amino acids. The V gene's germline CDR1 is MDHEN and CDR2 SYDVKM. The CDR3 DNA is TGTGCCAGCTCGGGCTATAGCAATCAGCCCCAGCATTTT. Translating gives CASSGYSNQPQHF.

J is TRBJ2-7 and V is TRBV18; either TRBD1 or TRBD2 may fit D (6 bases each). CDR3 size: 14 residues. V was cut by 6 bases and J by 2 bases, with 14 bases left in between. CDR1 and CDR2 from the germline V gene are KGHSH and LQKENI. CDR3: CASSRGQDPYEQYF. CDR3 in DNA: TGTGCCAGCTCCCGGGGGCAGGATCCCTACGAGCAGTACTTC.

This clonotype came up a few times. The chain employs TRBV6-1 and TRBJ2-3; D is unclear. The V end was cut by 6 bases, the J end by 1 base, with 14 bases between. The germline CDR1 and CDR2 sequences are MNHNS and SASEGT. The CDR3 totals 15 residues. The DNA of the CDR3 is TGTGCCAGCAGCTCCGGGTCCACGGGCACAGATACGCAGTATTTT. Its translation: CASSSGSTGTDTQYF.

This clonotype was observed once. The rearrangement uses TRBV12-3 or TRBV12-4 and TRBJ2-7; D may be TRBD1 (6 bases). The CDR3 totals 14 residues. Trimming stripped 7 bases from V and 5 bases from J, with 18 bases between. CDR3: CASKTTGQGHEQYF. CDR3 in DNA: TGTGCCAGCAAAACCACGGGACAAGGCCACGAGCAGTACTTC.

This clonotype showed up many times. The J gene is TRBJ1-1, the V gene TRBV19, with 7 nucleotides matching TRBD1. The CDR3 consists of 16 residues. V trimming: 7 bases; J trimming: 1 base; junction bases outside the gene matches: 12. Germline V gives CDR1 LNHDA, CDR2 SQIVND (reference sequence). The CDR3 is CASKRGQLVPNTEAFF. Written as DNA, the CDR3 is TGTGCCAGTAAAAGGGGACAGCTAGTACCGAACACTGAAGCTTTCTTT.

This clonotype came up many times. This rearrangement joins TRBV11-2 to TRBJ1-4, with 9 bases lining up with TRBD1. This CDR3 has 16 amino acids. Germline lookup yields CDR1 SGHAT and CDR2 FQNNGV. The V and J ends lost 5 bases and 2 bases, in that order; junction bases with no gene match: 6. Here the CDR3 DNA reads TGTGCCAGCAGCCCACGGGACAGGGCTACTAATGAAAAACTGTTTTTT. It is translated as CASSPRDRATNEKLFF. Supplemented by reference TRBV11-2 and TRBJ1-4, the full variable domain reads EAGVAQSPRYKIIEKRQSVAFWCNPISGHATLYWYQQILGQGPKLLIQFQNNGVVDDSQLPKDRFSAERLKGVDSTLKIQPAKLEDSAVYLCASSPRDRATNEKLFFGSGTQLSVL.

This clonotype has at least ten counts. The chain employs TRBV2 and TRBJ2-1, with TRBD2 matching over 9 bases. The CDR3 contains 12 residues. Trimming removed 2 bases from V and 13 bases from J; junction bases left unmatched: 3. Germline-derived CDR1 and CDR2 are SNHLY and FYNNEI. DNA for the CDR3: TGTGCCAGCAGTGAATCGGGACTAGCTCAGTTCTTC. Protein product: CASSESGLAQFF.

This clonotype was detected only a few times. V is TRBV2 and J is TRBJ2-5; unclear D gene. Trimming removed 6 bases at V and 2 bases at J, with 16 bases between. The CDR3 loop spans 15 amino acids. CDR1 and CDR2 (germline): SNHLY, FYNNEI. Written as DNA, the CDR3 is TGTGCCAGCAGCCTTAGTGGTGCACCGCAAGAGACCCAGTACTTC. Translated: CASSLSGAPQETQYF.

V gene TRBV20-1 combines with J gene TRBJ2-2, with TRBD1 matching over 9 bases. Germline V gives CDR1 DFQATT, CDR2 SNEGSKA (reference sequence). The trim removed 1 base at V and 4 bases at J, leaving 4 bases unmatched. This CDR3 region has 15 residues. This chain's CDR3 is CSARAGTGSTGELFF. In nucleotides, the CDR3 is TGCAGTGCTAGAGCGGGGACAGGGTCCACCGGGGAGCTGTTTTTT.

This clonotype was seen just once. This chain connects TRBV28 to TRBJ2-7; no definite D call. Germline CDR1 reads MDHEN; CDR2 reads SYDVKM. The germline V and J ends were trimmed by 8 bases and 2 bases, with 13 bases remaining between them. CDR3 length: 13 amino acids. The CDR3 region has the DNA TGTGCCAGCGGCCGCGACCCCACCTACGAGCAGTACTTC. Protein: CASGRDPTYEQYF.

This clonotype was counted at least ten times. The CDR3 region has the DNA TGCGCCAGCAGCCGAGAGGGACGAACCTACGAGCAGTACTTC. Its translation: CASSREGRTYEQYF. The V call is TRBV5-1, the J call TRBJ2-7; D might be TRBD1 or TRBD2, each matching 5 bases. Per germline, CDR1 SGHRS and CDR2 YFSETQ. The CDR3 covers 14 residues. The V end lost 4 bases, the J end lost 2 bases, and 13 bases lay between the germline ends.

The sample holds many counts of this clonotype. The chain combines TRBV7-8 with TRBJ2-3, with 8 bases matching TRBD2. The CDR3 totals 18 residues. Unmatched junction bases numbered 8, after V lost 0 bases and J lost 0 bases. CDR1 and CDR2 from the germline V gene are SGHVS and FQNEAQ. The CDR3 DNA is TGTGCCAGCAGCTTAGCTAGGCTAGCGGGTGGGAGCACAGATACGCAGTATTTT. It is translated as CASSLARLAGGSTDTQYF.

This clonotype showed up many times. This chain connects TRBV9 to TRBJ2-3; 7 positions match TRBD2. The CDR3 totals 13 residues. The V gene's germline CDR1 is SGDLS and CDR2 YYNGEE. After removal of 7 bases from V and 5 bases from J, the junction contained 7 bases not matched to a gene. The CDR3 DNA is TGTGCCAGCGGGGCGGGAGTACGAGATACGCAGTATTTT. It yields the protein CASGAGVRDTQYF.

This clonotype was found a few times. The genes are TRBV19 and TRBJ2-3, with D tentatively TRBD1 (5 bases). The CDR3 is 14 amino acids. Germline assignment: CDR1 LNHDA and CDR2 SQIVND (reference sequence). V lost 11 bases and J lost 0, with 15 bases in between. The CDR3 sequence is CASRQSPSTDTQYF. The DNA for the CDR3 is TGTGCCTCAAGACAGAGCCCTAGCACAGATACGCAGTATTTT.

There are a few counts of this clonotype. This chain links TRBV30 with TRBJ1-3; a weak D match, TRBD1 (5 bases). Trimming shortened V by 1 base and J by 4 bases, and 20 bases separated the two germline ends. Germline V gene lookup returns CDR1 GTSNPN and CDR2 SVGIG (reference sequence). The CDR3 consists of 17 residues. The CDR3 sequence is CAWSAGTFPSRGNTIYF. The DNA for the CDR3 is TGTGCCTGGAGTGCAGGGACCTTTCCCTCTAGGGGAAACACCATATATTTT. Combining the CDR3 with reference TRBV30 and TRBJ1-3 gives the whole variable domain SQTIHQWPATLVQPVGSPLSLECTVEGTSNPNLYWYRQAAGRGLQLLFYSVGIGQISSEVPQNLSASRPQDRQFILSSKKLLLSDSGFYLCAWSAGTFPSRGNTIYFGEGSWLTVV.

This clonotype has at least ten counts. The chain carries TRBV3-1 and TRBJ2-7; 9 bases agree with TRBD1. The CDR3 runs to 14 residues. The trim removed 2 bases at V and 9 bases at J, leaving 8 bases unmatched. CDR1 is LGHDT and CDR2 is YNNKEL in the germline V gene (reference sequence). The CDR3 coding sequence is TGTGCCAGCAGCCAACGGACAGGGGTAGTCGGGCAGTACTTC. Translation: CASSQRTGVVGQYF.

The sample holds one count of this clonotype. J is TRBJ2-1 and V is TRBV11-3, with unresolved D. Trimming shortened V by 0 bases and J by 6 bases, and 6 bases separated the two germline ends. The CDR3 is made up of 13 amino acids. The germline gives CDR1 SGHNT, CDR2 YENEEA. The CDR3 bases are TGTGCCAGCAGCTTAGACGGTTTCAATGAGCAGTTCTTC. Translation: CASSLDGFNEQFF. Complete variable domain (other parts from reference TRBV11-3 and TRBJ2-1): EAGVVQSPRYKIIEKKQPVAFWCNPISGHNTLYWYLQNLGQGPELLIRYENEEAVDDSQLPKDRFSAERLKGVDSTLKIQPAELGDSAVYLCASSLDGFNEQFFGPGTRLTVL.

This clonotype was detected only a few times. This chain connects TRBV15 to TRBJ2-3, with 7 bases fitting TRBD2. CDR1 LNHNV and CDR2 YYDKDF come from the germline V gene (reference sequence). V shed 6 bases, J shed 4 bases, and the junction held 1 base outside the gene matches. The CDR3 runs to 12 residues. The CDR3 sequence is CATRGGADTQYF. The CDR3 DNA reads as TGTGCCACCAGGGGAGGGGCAGATACGCAGTATTTT.

This clonotype was found once. The J gene is TRBJ2-5, the V gene TRBV12-3 or TRBV12-4; D gene ambiguous. The CDR3 is made up of 15 amino acids. The V and J ends lost 8 bases and 2 bases respectively, with 18 bases between them. The CDR3 bases are TGTGCCAGCGGTGGGTTAGGTAGGATTCAAGAGACCCAGTACTTC. This translates into CASGGLGRIQETQYF.